This is a list of T cell receptor beta chains from one sample in a study of vaccination effects on CD4 cells after COVID-19. No antigen has been identified for these receptors. Measured with immunoSEQ multiplex PCR; TCRdb has only the in-frame clones, and not every one. The repertoire includes about 57,000 clones, less than 80% of them detected once, and about 4.5% sits in the top ten. The sample here was CD4+ T cells from PBMCs cultured without peptide, taken after COVID-19 vaccination. The receptors come from a human donor who received a COVID-19 vaccine. CDR3s include the opening cysteine and the closing phenylalanine or tryptophan.

TRBV30	15	CAWMLAGANTGELFF
TRBV20-1	11	CSAWWNTEAFF
TRBV28	13	CASSLTGAYEQYF
TRBV19	14	CASSILPTNYGYTF
TRBV5-8	15	CASSPTWGGADTQYF
TRBV27	14	CASSLRGGRDEQYF
TRBV7-2	15	CASSPGRLAGETQYF
TRBV6-5	13	CASSQTGVTEAFF
TRBV5-5	14	CASRGSPYNSPLHF
TRBV5-1	17	CASSLATGAVSTYEQYF